These 16 T cell receptor beta chains share one sample of origin, sequenced in a study of blood T cell repertoires in COVID-19. Sequencing used immunoSEQ multiplex PCR; TCRdb keeps in-frame clones, though not all of them. The repertoire holds some 26,000 clones, with about 85% as singletons. What was sequenced was peripheral blood. Receptor source: a man between 65 and 85 years old with acute or convalescent COVID-19.

This chain links TRBV7-9 with TRBJ1-1, with D maybe TRBD1 (5 bases). The CDR3 extends over 16 amino acids. CDR1 and CDR2 (germline): SEHNR, FQNEAQ (reference sequence). V lost 5 bases and J 4 bases, leaving 20 bases between the germline ends. The CDR3 region has the DNA TGTGCCAGCAGCCCCGGTTTTTCCTTGGGGGGCACTGAAGCTTTCTTT. Amino acids: CASSPGFSLGGTEAFF.

The chain joins TRBV6-5 to TRBJ1-1; 7 nucleotides align to TRBD1. The CDR3 covers 15 residues. Germline CDR1 reads MNHEY; CDR2 reads SVGAGI. The junction had 9 bases not matched to a gene; V was cut back by 4 bases and J by 4 bases. CDR3 region: CASSFETGVFTEAFF. The CDR3 DNA reads as TGTGCCAGCAGTTTTGAAACAGGGGTTTTCACTGAAGCTTTCTTT.

The chain couples TRBV19 to TRBJ1-1, with D hard to call. Germline CDR1 and CDR2: LNHDA and SQIVND (reference sequence). V gave up 5 bases and J gave up 3 bases, with 4 bases separating them. There are 11 residues in the CDR3. The CDR3 DNA sequence: TGTGCCAGTAGTGGCCACACTGAAGCTTTCTTT. The encoded protein is CASSGHTEAFF.

In this sample, this clone turned up once. The gene calls are TRBV6-2 or TRBV6-3 and TRBJ1-1, with a weak D call TRBD1 (5 bases). Germline V gene lookup returns CDR1 MNHEY and CDR2 SVGEGT. This CDR3 is built from 13 residues. The V and J ends lost 6 bases and 2 bases respectively, with 10 bases between them. CDR3 loop: CASSRQRNTEAFF. The CDR3 DNA reads as TGTGCCAGCAGCCGACAGCGTAACACTGAAGCTTTCTTT.

The chain joins TRBV9 to TRBJ2-5, with 9 bases fitting TRBD1. CDR3 length: 14 residues. The germline V gene encodes CDR1 SGDLS and CDR2 YYNGEE. V shed 4 bases, J shed 4 bases, and the junction held 5 bases outside the gene matches. The DNA of the CDR3 is TGTGCCAGCAGCCCGGGACAGGGCCCAGAGACCCAGTACTTC. This translates into CASSPGQGPETQYF.

V is TRBV6-5 and J is TRBJ1-5; a weak D match, TRBD1 (6 bases). The CDR3 loop spans 14 amino acids. In germline, CDR1 is MNHEY, CDR2 SVGAGI. The V end lost 4 bases, the J end lost 4 bases, and 11 bases lay between the germline ends. CDR3 nucleotide sequence: TGTGCCAGCAGTTTGACAGGATTGAATCAGCCCCAGCATTTT. Encoded protein: CASSLTGLNQPQHF.

V and J are TRBV30 and TRBJ1-5; 8 bases map to TRBD1. The CDR3 spans 14 residues. CDR1 GTSNPN and CDR2 SVGIG come from the germline V gene (reference sequence). With 4 bases clipped from V and 4 bases from J, the junction kept 6 bases outside the gene matches. The CDR3: CAWKDRESNQPQHF. The CDR3 nucleotides read TGTGCCTGGAAGGACAGGGAATCTAATCAGCCCCAGCATTTT. Full variable domain (remainder filled in from reference TRBV30 and TRBJ1-5): SQTIHQWPATLVQPVGSPLSLECTVEGTSNPNLYWYRQAAGRGLQLLFYSVGIGQISSEVPQNLSASRPQDRQFILSSKKLLLSDSGFYLCAWKDRESNQPQHFGDGTRLSIL.

The V call is TRBV13, the J call TRBJ2-7; D is undetermined. The CDR3 is made up of 12 amino acids. In germline, CDR1 is PRHDT, CDR2 FYEKMQ (reference sequence). The germline V and J ends were trimmed by 2 bases and 6 bases, with 8 bases remaining between them. This CDR3 reads CASSLPPGEQYF. The CDR3 DNA reads TGTGCCAGCAGCTTACCGCCGGGCGAGCAGTACTTC.

The chain links TRBV5-5 to TRBJ2-4; 7 bases match TRBD1. Germline V gene lookup returns CDR1 SGHKS and CDR2 YYEKEE (reference sequence). Trimming cost V 0 bases and J 5 bases; bases outside gene matches: 8. CDR3 length: 16 amino acids. The CDR3 DNA reads as TGTGCCAGCAGCTTGGCGCAGGGGGTTAAGGAAAACATTCAGTACTTC. The encoded protein is CASSLAQGVKENIQYF.

The rearrangement joins TRBV6-2 or TRBV6-3 to TRBJ2-2; 14 bases map to TRBD2. Trimming removed 5 bases from V and 4 bases from J; junction bases left unmatched: 6. Germline CDR1 reads MNHEY; CDR2 reads SVGEGT. The CDR3 has 17 amino acids. The CDR3 DNA reads as TGTGCCAGCAGTGACGGACTAGCGGGAGGTAGCACCGGGGAGCTGTTTTTT. This sequence encodes CASSDGLAGGSTGELFF.

V and J are TRBV6-5 and TRBJ1-2; D not resolved. V was cut by 0 bases and J by 7 bases, with 18 bases left in between. Germline-derived CDR1 and CDR2 are MNHEY and SVGAGI. The CDR3 is made up of 16 amino acids. CDR3 coding DNA: TGTGCCAGCAGTTACTCGATGGTACGGACGGGAGGTGGCTACACCTTC. Translated, it gives CASSYSMVRTGGGYTF.

CDR3 nucleotides: TGTGCCAGTAGTGCATCCGGGACATTCCTAGGAGCTGGAAACACCATATATTTT. Translating it yields CASSASGTFLGAGNTIYF. The chain uses TRBV19 and TRBJ1-3; a possible D gene is TRBD1 (6 bases). The CDR3 length is 18 residues. The germline CDR1 and CDR2 sequences are LNHDA and SQIVND (reference sequence). V lost 5 bases to trimming and J lost 2 bases, with 22 bases between them.

The V gene is TRBV18, the J gene TRBJ1-1, with 9 positions matching TRBD1. CDR1 and CDR2 (germline): KGHSH, LQKENI. The CDR3 is 15 amino acids. Unmatched junction bases numbered 3, after V lost 2 bases and J lost 2 bases. The CDR3 is CASSPGTGPNTEAFF. The CDR3, as DNA: TGTGCCAGCTCACCAGGGACAGGGCCTAACACTGAAGCTTTCTTT.

The V gene is TRBV4-3, the J gene TRBJ1-3; 8 bases are a match to TRBD1. The CDR3 has 15 residues. Per the germline V gene, CDR1 is LGHNA and CDR2 is YSLEER. V was clipped by 4 bases and J by 2 bases; unmatched bases: 4. The CDR3 nucleotides are TGCGCCAGCAGCCTGGACAGGGACCCTGGAAACACCATATATTTT. Protein: CASSLDRDPGNTIYF.

V usage is TRBV7-9 and J usage is TRBJ1-1; weak D call: TRBD1 (5 bases). CDR3 length: 14 amino acids. V dropped 0 bases and J dropped 7 bases, with 12 bases sitting between them. Looked up from germline, CDR1 is SEHNR and CDR2 is FQNEAQ (reference sequence). The CDR3 nucleotides are TGTGCCAGCAGCTTAGCGCAGGTAGGGGTTGAAGCTTTCTTT. This gives the protein CASSLAQVGVEAFF.

J is TRBJ1-6 and V is TRBV11-1, with 8 bases matching TRBD1. The J segment lost 6 bases and the V segment lost 4 bases, leaving 2 bases of the junction unmatched. Per germline, CDR1 SGHAT and CDR2 FQDESV (reference sequence). This CDR3 has 14 amino acids. The CDR3 sequence: CASSSDRGNSPLHF. The CDR3 DNA follows: TGTGCCAGCAGCTCCGACAGGGGTAATTCACCCCTCCACTTT.